This T cell receptor (beta chain) was captured in a study of cytomegalovirus exposure and HLA in healthy donors. To note about this clone: Its antigen is still unknown.

The PCR had 60 Vbeta and 13 Jbeta primers. Measured with immunoSEQ multiplex PCR; TCRdb has only the in-frame clones, and not every one. Of more than 150,000 clones in the sample, approximately 80% were seen once. Study outcomes and limitations: At a 0.05 false discovery rate, a later analysis found some 17,000 TCR beta sequences to be associated with HLA alleles. Later analysis showed TCR association rates varying by HLA locus, highest for DRB1 and lowest for HLA-C. The authors judged a highly shared variant cluster likely a sequencing artifact.

The sample taken for sequencing was PBMCs. The clonotype comes from a woman in her twenties or thirties in good health and CMV-seronegative.

In DNA, the CDR3 is TGTGCCAGCAGCAAAGAACCAATCCACGAGCAGTACTTC. The encoded protein is CASSKEPIHEQYF. The V and J genes are TRBV21-1 and TRBJ2-5; no check of the table's D call, TRBD2, against the DNA was made. The end of the DNA is better explained by TRBJ2-7, so the J call may be wrong. TRBV21-1 is annotated as a pseudogene. The CDR3 loop spans 13 amino acids.